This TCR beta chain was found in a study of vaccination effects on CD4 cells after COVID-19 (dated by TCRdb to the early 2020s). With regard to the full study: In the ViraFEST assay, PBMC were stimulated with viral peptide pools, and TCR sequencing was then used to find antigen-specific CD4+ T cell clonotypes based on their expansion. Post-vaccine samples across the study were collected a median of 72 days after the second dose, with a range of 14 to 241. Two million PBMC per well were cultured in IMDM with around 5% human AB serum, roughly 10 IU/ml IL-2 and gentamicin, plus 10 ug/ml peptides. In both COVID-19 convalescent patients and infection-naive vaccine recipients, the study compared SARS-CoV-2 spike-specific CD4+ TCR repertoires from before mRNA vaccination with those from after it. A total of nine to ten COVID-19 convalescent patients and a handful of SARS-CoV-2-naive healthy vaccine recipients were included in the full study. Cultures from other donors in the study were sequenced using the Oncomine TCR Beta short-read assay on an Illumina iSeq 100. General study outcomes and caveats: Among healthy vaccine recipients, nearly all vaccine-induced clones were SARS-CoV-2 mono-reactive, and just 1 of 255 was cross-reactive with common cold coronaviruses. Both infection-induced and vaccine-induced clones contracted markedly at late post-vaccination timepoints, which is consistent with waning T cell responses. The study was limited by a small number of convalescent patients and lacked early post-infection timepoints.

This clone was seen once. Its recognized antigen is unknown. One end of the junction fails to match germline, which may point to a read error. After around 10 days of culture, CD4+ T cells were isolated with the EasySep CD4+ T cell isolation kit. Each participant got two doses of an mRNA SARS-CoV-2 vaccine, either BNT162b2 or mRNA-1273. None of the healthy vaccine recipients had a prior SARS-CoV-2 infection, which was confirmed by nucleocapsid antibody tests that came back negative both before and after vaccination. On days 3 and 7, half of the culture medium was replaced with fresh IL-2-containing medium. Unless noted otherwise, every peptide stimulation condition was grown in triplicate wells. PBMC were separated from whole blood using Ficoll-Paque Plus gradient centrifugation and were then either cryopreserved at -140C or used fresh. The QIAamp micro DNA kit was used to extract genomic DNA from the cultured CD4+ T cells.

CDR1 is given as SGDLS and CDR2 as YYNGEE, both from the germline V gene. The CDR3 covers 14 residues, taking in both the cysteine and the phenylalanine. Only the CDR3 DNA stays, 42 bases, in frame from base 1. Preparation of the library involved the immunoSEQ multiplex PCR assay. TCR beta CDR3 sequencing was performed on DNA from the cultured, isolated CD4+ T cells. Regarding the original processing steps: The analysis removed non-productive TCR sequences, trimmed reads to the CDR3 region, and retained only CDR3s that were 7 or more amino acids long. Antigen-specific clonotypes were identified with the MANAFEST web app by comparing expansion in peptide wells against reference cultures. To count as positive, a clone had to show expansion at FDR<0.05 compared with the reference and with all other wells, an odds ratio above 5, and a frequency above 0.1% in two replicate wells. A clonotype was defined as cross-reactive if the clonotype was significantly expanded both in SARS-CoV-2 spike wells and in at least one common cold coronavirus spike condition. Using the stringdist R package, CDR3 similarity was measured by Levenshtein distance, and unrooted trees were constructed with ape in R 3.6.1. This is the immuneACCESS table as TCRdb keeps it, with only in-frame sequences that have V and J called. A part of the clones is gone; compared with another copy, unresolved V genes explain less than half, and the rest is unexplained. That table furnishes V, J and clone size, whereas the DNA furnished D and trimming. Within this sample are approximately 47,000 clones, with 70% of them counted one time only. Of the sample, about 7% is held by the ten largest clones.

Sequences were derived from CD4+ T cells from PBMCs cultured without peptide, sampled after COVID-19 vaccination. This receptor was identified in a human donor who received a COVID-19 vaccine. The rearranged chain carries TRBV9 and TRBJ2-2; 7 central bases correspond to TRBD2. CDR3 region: CARGGTSEWRGAVF. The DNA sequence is TGTGCCAGGGGGGGTACTAGCGAGTGGCGGGGAGCTGTTTTT.